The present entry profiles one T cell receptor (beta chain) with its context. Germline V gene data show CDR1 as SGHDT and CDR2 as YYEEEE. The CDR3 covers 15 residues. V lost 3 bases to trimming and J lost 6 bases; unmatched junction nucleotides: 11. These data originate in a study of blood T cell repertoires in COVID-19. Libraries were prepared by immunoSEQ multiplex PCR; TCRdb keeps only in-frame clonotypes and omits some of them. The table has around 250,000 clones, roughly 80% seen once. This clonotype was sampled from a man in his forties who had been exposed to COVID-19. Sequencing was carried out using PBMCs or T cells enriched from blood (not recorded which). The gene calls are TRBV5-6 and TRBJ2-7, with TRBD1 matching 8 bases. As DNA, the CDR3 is TGTGCCAGCAGCTGGGGGACAGGATCCCTGGGCGAGCAGTACTTC. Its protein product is CASSWGTGSLGEQYF.